Sequencing of this T cell receptor (beta chain) was carried out in a study of identifying expanded T cells in peripheral blood. Trimming stripped 1 base from V and 3 bases from J, with 7 bases between. Germline lookup yields CDR1 SEHNR and CDR2 FQNEAQ (reference sequence). This CDR3 comprises 13 residues. TCRdb's copy holds only in-frame clones and misses some; the assay was immunoSEQ multiplex PCR. The sample has 95,000 or so clones, approximately 86% seen once. The sequence was collected from a person aged 18 to 70 in good health. The sample consisted of blood. This chain links TRBV7-9 with TRBJ2-7; D gene ambiguous. This chain's CDR3 is CASSLDPRYEQYF. The CDR3 DNA follows: TGTGCCAGCAGCTTAGACCCCCGCTACGAGCAGTACTTC.